Included here is one T cell receptor (beta chain) sequence, with context. Its antigen is still unknown. The source of the sample is a study of immune evolution from preneoplasia to lung adenocarcinoma. CDR1 and CDR2 from the germline V gene are LGHNT and FRNRAP. CDR3 size: 14 residues. V gave up 1 base and J gave up 3 bases; unmatched junction bases: 3. Two lung cancer pathologists independently confirmed each histologic diagnosis. After pathologic assessment, macro-dissection selected premalignant or tumor cells for extraction. Here immunoSEQ multiplex PCR was the method, and the copy in TCRdb shows in-frame clones only, minus some. The data contain around 39,000 clones, roughly 71% of them singletons. The study's findings and limits: Normal lung had highest clonality; later lesions appeared denser, more diverse.

The gene calls are TRBV12-5 and TRBJ2-7; 7 bases align to TRBD1. Sequencing input: FFPE invasive lung adenocarcinoma tissue. The sequence was collected from a person aged 60 to 70 with lung adenocarcinoma. CDR3 sequence (DNA): TGTGCTAGTGGTTTGGGACAGGGACACTACGAGCAGTACTTC. Translated: CASGLGQGHYEQYF.